This T cell receptor beta chain was captured in a study of shared clonotypes between healthy human individuals. Turning to the study itself: In total, the donors were a couple of women and three men aged 18 to 49. Points from the study as a whole: An expected dependence of interdonor clonotype sharing on sequencing depth was noted. Non-shared clonotypes were found to have lower generation probabilities than the clonotypes that were shared by all four of the sorted-subset donors.

Regarding this clone: The antigen is undetermined.

Splitting the CD4+ cells yielded a CD45RA+ naive subset and a CD45RA-negative memory subset. Only in-frame clones appear in the TCRdb table, and some are missing; sequencing was by immunoSEQ multiplex PCR. The sample has about 680,000 clones, more than 70% seen once; the top ten hold around 2%. The germline V gene has CDR1 MNHEY and CDR2 SMNVEV (reference sequence). This CDR3 contains 12 residues. V was shortened by 4 bases and J by 5 bases, with 8 bases between the two germline ends. This sequence originates from a woman in her twenties or thirties in good health. The chain employs TRBV27 and TRBJ1-1; D is unclear. The sequenced material came from memory CD4+ T cells sorted from blood. Indicated subset: CD45RA-negative fraction. CDR3 protein: CASSSQGTEAFF. DNA of the CDR3: TGTGCCAGCAGTTCCCAAGGGACTGAAGCTTTCTTT.